This T cell receptor (beta chain) came from a study of blood T cell repertoires in COVID-19. Across the study: PBMCs, B-cell-depleted T cells, or T cells were the source of the cDNA or gDNA that made up the material.

Authors' processing steps: Reference gene primer amplification in the assay estimated nucleated cell counts. Sequencing was performed with immunoSEQ multiplex PCR; in TCRdb, only in-frame clones are kept and a portion is missing. V and J calls plus clone size are reproduced from that table; the DNA served to infer D and trimming. The sample gives some 220,000 clones, 65% to 85% of which show up once; 9.5% to 15% is in the top ten. V shed 3 bases, J shed 5 bases, and the junction held 6 bases outside the gene matches. This CDR3 region has 16 residues. Germline assignment: CDR1 LGHDT and CDR2 YNNKEL (reference sequence).

The sequenced material came from peripheral blood. This chain uses TRBV3-1 (or the pseudogene TRBV3-2) with TRBJ2-5, with TRBD2 matching over 13 bases. The receptor was derived from a human donor in a cohort sampled during active COVID-19. CDR3 loop: CASSQAGTSGVETQYF. The CDR3 DNA reads TGTGCCAGCAGCCAGGCCGGGACTAGCGGGGTGGAGACCCAGTACTTC.